The rows below give T cell receptor beta chains drawn from one sample of a study of T cells in localized non-small cell lung cancer. Clones were sequenced by immunoSEQ multiplex PCR, and TCRdb holds only the in-frame ones, with some missing. The table includes about 70,000 clones, less than 85% detected once. Sequenced material: peripheral blood, taken before any cancer treatment. The receptors shown here come from a female donor at least 60 years old with stage I lung adenocarcinoma. Each CDR3 is given with its conserved first and last residue. The D gene is left open where the match is weak. Rows give clone size only sometimes, using once, few, many, or a class for an expanded clone.

d_call,clone_size,j_call,cdr3_length,v_call,cdr3_nt,cdr3_aa
TRBD2,once,TRBJ2-5,13,TRBV2,TGTGCCAGCAAAAAAACTGGGGGGGGGACCCAGTACTTC,CASKKTGGGTQYF
TRBD1,-,TRBJ2-6,17,TRBV29-1,TGCAGTATTAGAGGACAGGGCGGTCACTCTGGGGCCAACGTCCTGACTTTC,CSIRGQGGHSGANVLTF
-,-,TRBJ1-4,12,TRBV29-1,TGCAGCGTTTCAAGCGGGTCCGAAAAACTGTTTTTT,CSVSSGSEKLFF
-,-,TRBJ1-4,17,TRBV4-2,TGTGCCAGCAGCCAAGAAAATGAAAGGACTGGGAATGAAAAACTGTTTTTT,CASSQENERTGNEKLFF
-,once,TRBJ1-2,11,TRBV29-1,TGCAGCGTTGGAGGCAGCGATGGCTACACCTTC,CSVGGSDGYTF
-,-,TRBJ2-5,11,TRBV19,TGTGCCAGTAGTAACCAAGAGACCCAGTACTTC,CASSNQETQYF
-,-,TRBJ1-6,17,TRBV18,TGTGCCAGCTCACCCGTTGGACCGAAAGATTATAATTCACCCCTCCACTTT,CASSPVGPKDYNSPLHF
-,-,TRBJ2-3,15,TRBV5-1,TGCGCCAGCATGACAGCGGTACTAGGCACAGATACGCAGTATTTT,CASMTAVLGTDTQYF
-,once,TRBJ2-7,16,TRBV5-1,TGCGCCAGCACCCAAGAAGGACGAGGCGCTGTGGACGAGCAGTACTTC,CASTQEGRGAVDEQYF
-,-,TRBJ1-4,13,TRBV6-5,TGTGCCAGCAGTGAGGTTTCTCGTGAAAAACTGTTTTTT,CASSEVSREKLFF
TRBD2,-,TRBJ2-3,20,TRBV19,TGTGCCAGTAGGATCACCGGGACTAGCGGGGGGGAAGTGGGAACAGATACGCAGTATTTT,CASRITGTSGGEVGTDTQYF
TRBD2,-,TRBJ2-7,11,TRBV20-1,TGCAGTGCGAAGCGGGACTACGAGCAGTACTTC,CSAKRDYEQYF
-,-,TRBJ2-2,13,TRBV11-3,TGTGCCAGCAGCTTAGATTGGAACGGGGAGCTGTTTTTT,CASSLDWNGELFF
-,-,TRBJ2-2,15,TRBV14,TGTGCCAGCAGCCAACTAAAAGGGGGGTTCGGGGAGCTGTTTTTT,CASSQLKGGFGELFF
-,-,TRBJ2-1,14,TRBV9,TGTGCCAGCAGCGTAGCTACAGCGTTTGGTGAGCAGTTCTTC,CASSVATAFGEQFF
-,few,TRBJ1-5,17,TRBV12-5,TGTGCTAGTGGTTTGGTAGTTGCTTTAGGACTTCCCCAACCCCAGCATTTT,CASGLVVALGLPQPQHF
TRBD1,-,TRBJ1-6,15,TRBV11-1,TGTGCCAGCAGCGAAGGGGGCACCTATAATTCACCCCTCCACTTT,CASSEGGTYNSPLHF
TRBD1,-,TRBJ1-1,18,TRBV23-1,TGCGCCAGCAGTCGCCCCCGGGACAGGGAGGTCGAGGACACTGAAGCTTTCTTT,CASSRPRDREVEDTEAFF
TRBD1,-,TRBJ1-3,16,TRBV7-2,TGTGCCAGCAGCTTAGCGCCAGGGGGCACTGGAAACACCATATATTTT,CASSLAPGGTGNTIYF
-,few,TRBJ2-2,17,TRBV4-3,TGCGCCAGCAGCCAAGAGCCCAACAGCGCGAACACCGGGGAGCTGTTTTTT,CASSQEPNSANTGELFF
-,-,TRBJ2-7,12,TRBV2,TGTGCCAGCAGTAGGACCCCTGGGGAGCAGTACTTC,CASSRTPGEQYF
-,once,TRBJ2-4,18,TRBV4-1,TGCGCCAGCAGCCAAGTGGCAGGAGACTCCCTAGCCAAAAACATTCAGTACTTC,CASSQVAGDSLAKNIQYF
-,-,TRBJ1-1,15,TRBV19,TGTGCCAGCAAACAGTGGGGAGACCGAGGCACTGAAGCTTTCTTT,CASKQWGDRGTEAFF
TRBD1,few,TRBJ1-5,12,TRBV19,TGTGCCAGTAGTAGACAGGGGCAGCCCCAGCATTTT,CASSRQGQPQHF
-,-,TRBJ2-3,12,TRBV28,TGTGCCATAGACAGCTCGAGTAATACGCAGTATTTT,CAIDSSSNTQYF
-,few,TRBJ1-1,11,TRBV9,TGTGCCAGCAGCTCAGATAGTGAAGCTTTCTTT,CASSSDSEAFF
TRBD2,-,TRBJ2-1,15,TRBV6-5,TGTGCCAGCAGTAAAACTAGCGGGGTCTACAATGAGCAGTTCTTC,CASSKTSGVYNEQFF
-,few,TRBJ2-7,15,TRBV5-1,TGCGCCAGCAGCTTGGATGGGGCCCCGTCCTACGAGCAGTACTTC,CASSLDGAPSYEQYF
TRBD1,once,TRBJ2-7,13,TRBV10-3,TGTGCCACCCGCCCGACAGGGGGCCACGAGCAGTACTTC,CATRPTGGHEQYF
-,-,TRBJ2-3,12,TRBV27,TGTGCCAGCAGTCCCAGCACAGATACGCAGTATTTT,CASSPSTDTQYF
-,-,TRBJ1-1,13,TRBV11-3,TGTGCCAGCAGCCCGGGAGGTGTGCAAGAAGCTTTCTTT,CASSPGGVQEAFF
-,-,TRBJ1-2,11,TRBV20-1,TGCAGTGCCTGGGACAAAGGAAGCTACACCTTC,CSAWDKGSYTF
-,once,TRBJ2-7,14,TRBV5-4,TGTGCCAGCAGCTGGGAGCCTTTAGACTACGAGCAGTACTTC,CASSWEPLDYEQYF
-,-,TRBJ1-1,14,TRBV5-4,TGTGCCAGCAGCTTGGGAGGGCTGAGGCTTGAAGCTTTCTTT,CASSLGGLRLEAFF
-,-,TRBJ2-1,16,TRBV2,TGTGCCAGCAGTGAAGCTTTAGGGGCGCAACTCAATGAGCAGTTCTTC,CASSEALGAQLNEQFF
-,-,TRBJ2-7,15,TRBV27,TGTGCCAGCAGTTTATTCGCAGGGCGGACCTACGAGCAGTACTTC,CASSLFAGRTYEQYF